Below, 7 T cell receptor beta chains from the same sample are listed, as sequenced in a study of T cell changes during pregnancy in multiple sclerosis. Data came from immunoSEQ multiplex PCR; TCRdb stores just in-frame clones and leaves some out. The sample contains 70,000 to 95,000 clones, 90% to 95% of which appear only once. Here the sequenced sample was peripheral blood, taken in the third trimester of pregnancy. The receptors shown here come from a female donor with multiple sclerosis, enrolled in a pregnancy study.

The genes are TRBV7-9 and TRBJ2-5; D ambiguous. The germline CDR1 and CDR2 sequences are SEHNR and FQNEAQ (reference sequence). There are 13 residues in the CDR3. Deletions cut 0 bases from V and 5 bases from J, with 7 bases between. CDR3 DNA: TGTGCCAGCAGCTTAGCCTTCGGGGAGACCCAGTACTTC. Translated: CASSLAFGETQYF.

The rearrangement uses TRBV27 and TRBJ2-7; TRBD2 matches 13 bases. Germline assignment: CDR1 MNHEY and CDR2 SMNVEV (reference sequence). The CDR3 consists of 20 residues. V was clipped by 5 bases and J by 3 bases; unmatched bases: 19. CDR3 DNA: TGTGCCAGCAGTCCCCGGATCCCCCCCCCGACTAGCGGGAGGCTCTACGAGCAGTACTTC. Residues: CASSPRIPPPTSGRLYEQYF.

This chain uses TRBV6-5 with TRBJ2-7, with 9 bases that match TRBD1. J was trimmed by 1 base and V by 6 bases; bases with no gene match: 4. From germline, CDR1 is MNHEY and CDR2 SVGAGI. The CDR3 contains 14 residues. CDR3 DNA: TGTGCCAGCAGCCACGGACAGGGGTCCTACGAGCAGTACTTC. Protein product: CASSHGQGSYEQYF.

V and J are TRBV11-1 and TRBJ1-4; D unclear. The V end lost 4 bases, the J end lost 3 bases, and 18 bases lay between the germline ends. This CDR3 has 17 amino acids. Germline loops: CDR1 SGHAT, CDR2 FQDESV (reference sequence). DNA of the CDR3: TGTGCCAGCAGCTCAGACGCACTCGGGATGGCTAATGAAAAACTGTTTTTT. Translation gives CASSSDALGMANEKLFF.

The V call is TRBV28, the J call TRBJ1-1; D perhaps matches TRBD1 (6 bases). CDR3 length equals 11 residues. CDR1 and CDR2 from the germline V gene are MDHEN and SYDVKM. The V and J ends lost 9 bases and 5 bases respectively, with 10 bases between them. The CDR3 region has the DNA TGTGCCAGTACAGGGTGGACTGAAGCTTTCTTT. Its protein is CASTGWTEAFF.

The chain is built from TRBV19 and TRBJ2-1, with D maybe TRBD2 (6 bases). The CDR3 totals 16 residues. V lost 3 bases and J lost 0, with 12 bases in between. CDR1 and CDR2 from the germline V gene are LNHDA and SQIVND (reference sequence). The CDR3 DNA follows: TGTGCCAGTAGTATGTTAGGAGGGAGCTCCTACAATGAGCAGTTCTTC. Translation: CASSMLGGSSYNEQFF.

The chain carries TRBV6-5 and TRBJ2-7; 7 bases are a match to TRBD2. Germline V gene lookup returns CDR1 MNHEY and CDR2 SVGAGI. This CDR3 has 13 amino acids. V shed 5 bases and J 0 bases; nucleotides not matched to a gene: 1. For the CDR3, the DNA is TGTGCCAGCAGTCGCGGGAGCTCCTACGAGCAGTACTTC. This gives the protein CASSRGSSYEQYF.